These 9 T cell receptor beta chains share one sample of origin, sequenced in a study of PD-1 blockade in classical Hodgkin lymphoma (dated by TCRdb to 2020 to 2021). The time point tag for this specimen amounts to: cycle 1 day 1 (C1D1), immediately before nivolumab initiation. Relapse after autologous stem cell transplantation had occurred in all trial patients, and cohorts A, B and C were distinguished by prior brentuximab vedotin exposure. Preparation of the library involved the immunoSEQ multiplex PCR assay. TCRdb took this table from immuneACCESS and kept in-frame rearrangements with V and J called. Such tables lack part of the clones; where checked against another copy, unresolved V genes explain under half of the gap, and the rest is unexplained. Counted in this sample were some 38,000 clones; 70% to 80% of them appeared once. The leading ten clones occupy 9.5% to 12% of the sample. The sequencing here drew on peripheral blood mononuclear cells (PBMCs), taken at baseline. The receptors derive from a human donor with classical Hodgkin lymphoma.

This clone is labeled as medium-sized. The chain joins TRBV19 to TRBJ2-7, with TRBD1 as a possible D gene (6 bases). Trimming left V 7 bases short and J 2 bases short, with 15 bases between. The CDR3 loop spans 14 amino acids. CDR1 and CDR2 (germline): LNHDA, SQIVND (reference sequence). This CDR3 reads CASKTTGTTYEQYF. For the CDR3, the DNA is TGTGCCAGTAAGACCACAGGGACGACCTACGAGCAGTACTTC.

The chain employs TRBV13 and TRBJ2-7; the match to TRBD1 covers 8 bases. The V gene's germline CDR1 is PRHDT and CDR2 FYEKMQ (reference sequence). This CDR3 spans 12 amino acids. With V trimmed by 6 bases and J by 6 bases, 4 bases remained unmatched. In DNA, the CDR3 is TGTGCCAGCAGGACCAGGGGGCTCGAGCAGTACTTC. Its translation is CASRTRGLEQYF. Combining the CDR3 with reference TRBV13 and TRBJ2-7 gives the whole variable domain AAGVIQSPRHLIKEKRETATLKCYPIPRHDTVYWYQQGPGQDPQFLISFYEKMQSDKGSIPDRFSAQQFSDYHSELNMSSLELGDSALYFCASRTRGLEQYFGPGTRLTVT.

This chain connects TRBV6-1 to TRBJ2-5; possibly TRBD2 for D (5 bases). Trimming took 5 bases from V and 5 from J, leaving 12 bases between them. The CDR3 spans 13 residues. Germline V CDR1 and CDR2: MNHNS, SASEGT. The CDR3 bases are TGTGCCAGCAGTTGGGAGTTCGGGGAGACCCAGTACTTC. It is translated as CASSWEFGETQYF.

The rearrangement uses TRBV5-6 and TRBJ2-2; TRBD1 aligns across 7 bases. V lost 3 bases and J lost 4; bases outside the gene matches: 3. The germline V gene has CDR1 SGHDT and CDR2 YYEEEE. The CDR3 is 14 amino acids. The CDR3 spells CASSSWDSTGELFF. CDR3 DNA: TGTGCCAGCAGCTCCTGGGACAGCACCGGGGAGCTGTTTTTT.

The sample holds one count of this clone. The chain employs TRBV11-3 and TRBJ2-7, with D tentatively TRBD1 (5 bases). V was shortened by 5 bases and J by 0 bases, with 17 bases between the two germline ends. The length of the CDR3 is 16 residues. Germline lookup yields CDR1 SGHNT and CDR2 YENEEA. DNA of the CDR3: TGTGCCAGCAGCCCCCTGGGCAGGGCAAACTCCTACGAGCAGTACTTC. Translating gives CASSPLGRANSYEQYF.

The chain's CDR3 is CASTRMNTEAFF. The CDR3 nucleotides are TGTGCCAGCACCAGAATGAACACTGAAGCTTTCTTT. The chain combines TRBV7-9 with TRBJ1-1; no clear D gene. CDR1 is SEHNR, CDR2 FQNEAQ, per germline (reference sequence). With 7 bases removed from V and 0 bases from J, the gap between germline ends came to 6 bases. The CDR3 covers 12 residues.

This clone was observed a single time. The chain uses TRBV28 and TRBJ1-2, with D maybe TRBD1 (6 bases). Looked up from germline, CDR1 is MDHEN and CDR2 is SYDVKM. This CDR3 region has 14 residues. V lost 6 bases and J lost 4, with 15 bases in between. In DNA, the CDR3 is TGTGCCAGCAGACCTACACAGGGAATCTATGGCTACACCTTC. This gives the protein CASRPTQGIYGYTF.

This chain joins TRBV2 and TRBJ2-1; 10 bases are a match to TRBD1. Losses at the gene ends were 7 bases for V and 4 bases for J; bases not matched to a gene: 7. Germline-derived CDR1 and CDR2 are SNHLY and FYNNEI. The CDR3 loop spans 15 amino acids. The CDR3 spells CASKGRTGGYNEQFF. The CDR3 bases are TGTGCCAGCAAGGGGAGGACAGGGGGTTACAATGAGCAGTTCTTC.

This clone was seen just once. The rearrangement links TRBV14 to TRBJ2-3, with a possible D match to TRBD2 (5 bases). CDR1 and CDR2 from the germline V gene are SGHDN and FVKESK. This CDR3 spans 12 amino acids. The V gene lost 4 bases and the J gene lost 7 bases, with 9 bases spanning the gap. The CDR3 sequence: CASSPGLYTQYF. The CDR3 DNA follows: TGTGCCAGCAGCCCGGGGTTGTATACGCAGTATTTT.